Here is one TCR beta chain with its context. This entry is derived from a study of OX40 agonist ivuxolimab in advanced cancers. Method: immunoSEQ multiplex PCR; TCRdb's copy keeps in-frame clones and lacks some. The sample lists tens of thousands of clones; around four fifths were seen once. The CDR3 is 13 amino acids. Per germline, CDR1 LNHDA and CDR2 SQIVND (reference sequence). V was pared by 5 bases and J by 2 bases, with 10 bases between. This chain connects TRBV19 to TRBJ2-7; D is uncertain. This receptor was identified in an adult with an advanced solid tumor such as melanoma, head and neck, liver or kidney cancer. Source: CD4+ or CD8+ T cells sorted from blood, taken in a trial of the OX40 agonist ivuxolimab. CDR3 sequence: CASSEKSTYEQYF. CDR3 nucleotide sequence: TGTGCCAGTAGTGAGAAGTCTACCTACGAGCAGTACTTC.